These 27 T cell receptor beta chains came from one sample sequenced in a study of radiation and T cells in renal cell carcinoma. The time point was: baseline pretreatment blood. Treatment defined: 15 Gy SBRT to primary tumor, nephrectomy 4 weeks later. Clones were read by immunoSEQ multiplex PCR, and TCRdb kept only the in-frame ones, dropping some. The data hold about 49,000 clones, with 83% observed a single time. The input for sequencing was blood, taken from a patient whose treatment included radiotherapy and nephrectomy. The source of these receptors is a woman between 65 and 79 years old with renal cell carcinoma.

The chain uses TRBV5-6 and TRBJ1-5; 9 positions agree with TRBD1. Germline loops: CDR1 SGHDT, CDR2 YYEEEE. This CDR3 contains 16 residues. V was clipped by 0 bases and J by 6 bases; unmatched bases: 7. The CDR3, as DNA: TGTGCCAGCAGCTTGGGGGACAGGGAGTTCGGTCAGCCCCAGCATTTT. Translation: CASSLGDREFGQPQHF.

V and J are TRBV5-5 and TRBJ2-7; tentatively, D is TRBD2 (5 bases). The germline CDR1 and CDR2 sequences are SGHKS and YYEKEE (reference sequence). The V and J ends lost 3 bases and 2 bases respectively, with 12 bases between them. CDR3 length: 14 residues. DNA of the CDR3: TGTGCCAGCAGCTCGAGATCGGGAACCTACGAGCAGTACTTC. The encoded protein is CASSSRSGTYEQYF.

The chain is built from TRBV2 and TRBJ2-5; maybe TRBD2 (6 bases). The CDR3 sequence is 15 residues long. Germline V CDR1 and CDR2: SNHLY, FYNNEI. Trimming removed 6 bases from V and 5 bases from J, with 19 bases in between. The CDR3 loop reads CASSATREPGETQYF. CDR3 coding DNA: TGTGCCAGCAGCGCGACTAGGGAACCGGGGGAGACCCAGTACTTC.

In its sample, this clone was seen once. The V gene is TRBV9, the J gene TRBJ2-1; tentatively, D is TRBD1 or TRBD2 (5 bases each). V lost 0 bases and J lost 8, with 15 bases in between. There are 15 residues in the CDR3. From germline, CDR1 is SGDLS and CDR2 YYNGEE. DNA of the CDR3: TGTGCCAGCAGCGTAGACGTGGGGGTCGGGTATGAGCAGTTCTTC. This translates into CASSVDVGVGYEQFF. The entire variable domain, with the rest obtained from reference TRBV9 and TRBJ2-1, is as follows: DSGVTQTPKHLITATGQRVTLRCSPRSGDLSVYWYQQSLDQGLQFLIQYYNGEERAKGNILERFSAQQFPDLHSELNLSSLELGDSALYFCASSVDVGVGYEQFFGPGTRLTVL.

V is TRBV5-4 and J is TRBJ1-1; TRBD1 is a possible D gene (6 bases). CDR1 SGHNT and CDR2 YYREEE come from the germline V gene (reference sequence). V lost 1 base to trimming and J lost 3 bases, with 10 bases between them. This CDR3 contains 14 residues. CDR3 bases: TGTGCCAGCAGCTTGACAGGGTCGGACACTGAAGCTTTCTTT. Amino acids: CASSLTGSDTEAFF.

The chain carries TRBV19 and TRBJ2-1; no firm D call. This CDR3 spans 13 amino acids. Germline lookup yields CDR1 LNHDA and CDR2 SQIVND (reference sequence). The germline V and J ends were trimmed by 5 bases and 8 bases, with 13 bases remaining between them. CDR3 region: CASSSTRPDEQFF. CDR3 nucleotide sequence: TGTGCCAGTAGTTCGACTCGGCCCGATGAGCAGTTCTTC.

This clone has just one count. The CDR3 protein is CASSYRGRDEQYF. The CDR3 DNA is TGTGCCAGCAGCTACAGGGGCCGGGACGAGCAGTACTTC. The chain has TRBV13 and TRBJ2-7, with 7 bases lining up with TRBD1. There are 13 residues in the CDR3. V shed 4 bases and J 5 bases; nucleotides not matched to a gene: 5. CDR1 is PRHDT and CDR2 is FYEKMQ in the germline V gene (reference sequence).

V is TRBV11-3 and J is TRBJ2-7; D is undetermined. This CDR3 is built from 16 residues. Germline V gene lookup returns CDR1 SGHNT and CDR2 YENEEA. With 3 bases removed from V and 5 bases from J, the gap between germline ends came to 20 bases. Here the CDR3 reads CASSLGTGDPNHEQYF. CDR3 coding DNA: TGTGCCAGCAGCTTGGGAACGGGCGACCCCAATCACGAGCAGTACTTC.

Here the CDR3 reads CASSRDKGRYEQYF. The CDR3 DNA reads TGTGCCAGCAGCAGGGACAAAGGCCGCTACGAGCAGTACTTC. The V and J genes are TRBV5-4 and TRBJ2-7; D is perhaps TRBD1 (6 bases). Germline V gene data show CDR1 as SGHNT and CDR2 as YYREEE (reference sequence). Trimming removed 4 bases from V and 3 bases from J, with 14 bases in between. The CDR3 has 14 amino acids.

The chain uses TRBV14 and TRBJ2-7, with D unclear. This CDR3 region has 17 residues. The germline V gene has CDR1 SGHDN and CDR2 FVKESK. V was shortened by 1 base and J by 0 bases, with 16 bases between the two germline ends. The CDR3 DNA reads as TGTGCCAGCAGCCAAGGCTTCGGCGGAGCCTCCTCCTACGAGCAGTACTTC. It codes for CASSQGFGGASSYEQYF.

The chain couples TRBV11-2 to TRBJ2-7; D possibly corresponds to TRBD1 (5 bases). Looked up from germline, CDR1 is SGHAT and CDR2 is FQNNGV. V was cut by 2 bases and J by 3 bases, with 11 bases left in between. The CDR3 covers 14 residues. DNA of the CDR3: TGTGCCAGCAGCTTAACCGACAGTGGCTACGAGCAGTACTTC. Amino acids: CASSLTDSGYEQYF.

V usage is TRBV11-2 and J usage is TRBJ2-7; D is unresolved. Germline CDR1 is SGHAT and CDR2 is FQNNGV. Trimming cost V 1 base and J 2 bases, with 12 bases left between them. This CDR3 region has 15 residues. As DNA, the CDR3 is TGTGCCAGCAGCTTAGTGGACGTCGGGCCCTACGAGCAGTACTTC. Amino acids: CASSLVDVGPYEQYF.

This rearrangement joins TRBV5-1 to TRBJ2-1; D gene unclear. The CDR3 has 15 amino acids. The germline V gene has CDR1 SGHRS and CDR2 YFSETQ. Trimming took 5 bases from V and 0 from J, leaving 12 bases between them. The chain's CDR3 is CASSTSPSSYNEQFF. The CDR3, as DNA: TGCGCCAGCAGTACATCCCCGAGCTCCTACAATGAGCAGTTCTTC.

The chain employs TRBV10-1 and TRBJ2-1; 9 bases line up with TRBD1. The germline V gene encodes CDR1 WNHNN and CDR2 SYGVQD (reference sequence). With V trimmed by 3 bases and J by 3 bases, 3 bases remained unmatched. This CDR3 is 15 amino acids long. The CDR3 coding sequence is TGCGCCAGCAGTGAATGGGGACAGGGCTACAATGAGCAGTTCTTC. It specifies CASSEWGQGYNEQFF.

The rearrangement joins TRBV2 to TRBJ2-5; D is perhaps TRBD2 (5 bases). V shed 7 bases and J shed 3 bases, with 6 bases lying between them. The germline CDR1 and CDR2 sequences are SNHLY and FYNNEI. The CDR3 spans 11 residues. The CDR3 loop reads CASTGEETQYF. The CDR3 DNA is TGTGCCAGCACCGGGGAAGAGACCCAGTACTTC.

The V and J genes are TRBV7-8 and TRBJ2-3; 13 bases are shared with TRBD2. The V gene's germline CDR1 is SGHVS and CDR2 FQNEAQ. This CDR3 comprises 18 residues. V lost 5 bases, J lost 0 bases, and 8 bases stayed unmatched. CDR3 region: CASSPRLAGGLSTDTQYF. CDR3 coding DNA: TGTGCCAGCAGCCCACGACTAGCGGGGGGCCTGAGCACAGATACGCAGTATTTT.

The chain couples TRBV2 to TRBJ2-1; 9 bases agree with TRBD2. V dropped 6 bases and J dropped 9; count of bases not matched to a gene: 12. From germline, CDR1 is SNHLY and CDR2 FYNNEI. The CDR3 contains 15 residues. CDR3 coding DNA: TGTGCCAGCAGCCCCCAAGCGGGGGGCCCGTTTGAGCAGTTCTTC. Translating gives CASSPQAGGPFEQFF.

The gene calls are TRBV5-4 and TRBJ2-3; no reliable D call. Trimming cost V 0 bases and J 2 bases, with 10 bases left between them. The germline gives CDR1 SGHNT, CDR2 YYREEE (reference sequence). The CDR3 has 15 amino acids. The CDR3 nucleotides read TGTGCCAGCAGCTTGGCAGCGCCTGCCACAGATACGCAGTATTTT. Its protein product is CASSLAAPATDTQYF.

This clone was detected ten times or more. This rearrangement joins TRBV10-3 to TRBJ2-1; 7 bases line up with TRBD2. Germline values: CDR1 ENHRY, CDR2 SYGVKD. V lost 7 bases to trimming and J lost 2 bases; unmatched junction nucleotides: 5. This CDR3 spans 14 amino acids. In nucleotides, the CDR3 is TGTGCCATCATGGGAGGGGATCCCTACAATGAGCAGTTCTTC. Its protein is CAIMGGDPYNEQFF.

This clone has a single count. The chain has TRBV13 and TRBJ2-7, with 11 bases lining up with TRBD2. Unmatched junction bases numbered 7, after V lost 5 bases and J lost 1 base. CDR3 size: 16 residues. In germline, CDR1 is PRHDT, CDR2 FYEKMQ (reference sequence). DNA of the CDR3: TGTGCCAGCAGCGGAGGGGGACTAGCGGAGTCCTACGAGCAGTACTTC. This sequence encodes CASSGGGLAESYEQYF.

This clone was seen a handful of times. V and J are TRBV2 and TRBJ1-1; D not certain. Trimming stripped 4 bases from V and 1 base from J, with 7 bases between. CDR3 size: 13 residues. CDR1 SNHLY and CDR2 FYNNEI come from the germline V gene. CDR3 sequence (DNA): TGTGCCAGCAGTGGAGAAGCGAACACTGAAGCTTTCTTT. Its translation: CASSGEANTEAFF. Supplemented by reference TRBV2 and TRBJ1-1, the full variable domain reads EPEVTQTPSHQVTQMGQEVILRCVPISNHLYFYWYRQILGQKVEFLVSFYNNEISEKSEIFDDQFSVERPDGSNFTLKIRSTKLEDSAMYFCASSGEANTEAFFGQGTRLTVV.

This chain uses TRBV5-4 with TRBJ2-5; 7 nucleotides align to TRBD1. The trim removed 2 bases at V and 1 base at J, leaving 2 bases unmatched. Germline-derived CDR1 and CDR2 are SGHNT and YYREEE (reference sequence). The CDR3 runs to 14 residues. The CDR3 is CASSFRDSQETQYF. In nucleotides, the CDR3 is TGTGCCAGCAGCTTCCGGGACAGCCAAGAGACCCAGTACTTC.

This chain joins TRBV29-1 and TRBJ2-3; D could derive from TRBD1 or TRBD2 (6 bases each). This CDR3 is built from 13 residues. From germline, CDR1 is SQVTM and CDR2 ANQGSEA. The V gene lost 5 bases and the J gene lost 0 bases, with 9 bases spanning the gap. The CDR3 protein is CSVRGGSTDTQYF. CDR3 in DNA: TGCAGCGTTCGAGGGGGGAGCACAGATACGCAGTATTTT.

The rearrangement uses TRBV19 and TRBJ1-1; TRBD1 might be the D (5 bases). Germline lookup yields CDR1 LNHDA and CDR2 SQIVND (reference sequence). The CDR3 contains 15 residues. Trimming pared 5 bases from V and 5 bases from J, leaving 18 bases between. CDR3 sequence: CASSPGGAGRTEAFF. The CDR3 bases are TGTGCCAGTAGTCCCGGTGGGGCAGGGCGGACTGAAGCTTTCTTT.

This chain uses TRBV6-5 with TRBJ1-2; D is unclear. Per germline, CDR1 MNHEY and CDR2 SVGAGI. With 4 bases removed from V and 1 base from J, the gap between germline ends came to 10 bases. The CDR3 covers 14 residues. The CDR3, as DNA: TGTGCCAGCAGTTCTGGCGTACTTAACTATGGCTACACCTTC. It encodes CASSSGVLNYGYTF.

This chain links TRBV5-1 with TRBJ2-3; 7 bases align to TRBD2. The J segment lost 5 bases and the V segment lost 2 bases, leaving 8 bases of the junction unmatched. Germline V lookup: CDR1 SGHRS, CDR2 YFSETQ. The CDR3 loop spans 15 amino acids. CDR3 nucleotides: TGCGCCAGCAGCTTCCAAGCGGGACGGGGAGATACGCAGTATTTT. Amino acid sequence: CASSFQAGRGDTQYF.

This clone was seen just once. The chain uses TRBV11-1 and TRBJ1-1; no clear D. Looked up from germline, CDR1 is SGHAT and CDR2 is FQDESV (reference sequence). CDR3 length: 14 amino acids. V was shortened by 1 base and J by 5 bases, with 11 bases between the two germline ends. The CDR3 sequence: CASSLGTPGTEAFF. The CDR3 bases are TGTGCCAGCAGCTTAGGAACACCTGGAACTGAAGCTTTCTTT.